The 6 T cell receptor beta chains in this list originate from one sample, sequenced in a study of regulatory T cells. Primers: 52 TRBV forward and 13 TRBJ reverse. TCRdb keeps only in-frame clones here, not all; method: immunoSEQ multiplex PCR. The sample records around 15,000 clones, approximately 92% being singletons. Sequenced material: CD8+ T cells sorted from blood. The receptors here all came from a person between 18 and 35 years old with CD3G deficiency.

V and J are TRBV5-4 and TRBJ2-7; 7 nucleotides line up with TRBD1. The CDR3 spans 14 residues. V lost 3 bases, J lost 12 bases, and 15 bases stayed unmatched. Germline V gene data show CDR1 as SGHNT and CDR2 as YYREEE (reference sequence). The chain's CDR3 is CASSWGDREDMVYF. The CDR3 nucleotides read TGTGCCAGCAGCTGGGGAGACAGGGAAGACATGGTGTACTTC.

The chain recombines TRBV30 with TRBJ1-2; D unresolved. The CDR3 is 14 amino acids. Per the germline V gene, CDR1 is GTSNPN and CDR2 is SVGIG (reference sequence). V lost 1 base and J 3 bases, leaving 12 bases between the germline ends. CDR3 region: CAWSGIRSHYGYTF. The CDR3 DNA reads TGTGCCTGGAGTGGAATTCGATCCCACTATGGCTACACCTTC. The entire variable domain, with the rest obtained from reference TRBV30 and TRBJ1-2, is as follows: SQTIHQWPATLVQPVGSPLSLECTVEGTSNPNLYWYRQAAGRGLQLLFYSVGIGQISSEVPQNLSASRPQDRQFILSSKKLLLSDSGFYLCAWSGIRSHYGYTFGSGTRLTVV.

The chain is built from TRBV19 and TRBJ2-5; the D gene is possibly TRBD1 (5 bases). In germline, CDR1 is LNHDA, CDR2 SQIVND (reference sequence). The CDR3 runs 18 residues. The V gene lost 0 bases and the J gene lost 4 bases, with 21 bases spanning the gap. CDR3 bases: TGTGCCAGTAGTATAGATCCGAAGACCTTTTTTAGGGGAGAGACCCAGTACTTC. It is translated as CASSIDPKTFFRGETQYF.

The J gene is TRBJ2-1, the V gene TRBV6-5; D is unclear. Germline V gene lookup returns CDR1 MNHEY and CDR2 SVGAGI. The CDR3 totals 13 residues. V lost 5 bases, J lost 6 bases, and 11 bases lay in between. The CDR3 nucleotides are TGTGCCAGCAGTGTTCTAGGGTTCAATGAGCAGTTCTTC. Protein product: CASSVLGFNEQFF.

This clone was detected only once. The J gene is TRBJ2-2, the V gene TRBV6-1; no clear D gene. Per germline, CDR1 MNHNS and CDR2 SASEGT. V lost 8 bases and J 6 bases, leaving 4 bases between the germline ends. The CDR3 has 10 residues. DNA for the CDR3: TGTGCCAGCTCCCCCGGGGAGCTGTTTTTT. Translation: CASSPGELFF.

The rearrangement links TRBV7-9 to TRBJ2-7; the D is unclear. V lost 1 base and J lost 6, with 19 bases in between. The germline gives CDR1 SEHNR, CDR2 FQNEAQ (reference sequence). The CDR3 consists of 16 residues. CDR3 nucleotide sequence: TGTGCCAGCAGCTTAGGGCCGGGTCTGAATTCCGCCGAGCAGTACTTC. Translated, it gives CASSLGPGLNSAEQYF.